Below are 22 T cell receptor beta chains sequenced from a single sample in a study of T cell changes during pregnancy in multiple sclerosis. Sequencing was performed with immunoSEQ multiplex PCR; in TCRdb, only in-frame clones are kept and a portion is missing. This table has approximately 85,000 clones, 94% appearing once. Sequences were derived from peripheral blood, sampled in the third trimester of pregnancy. The receptors were sampled from a female donor with multiple sclerosis, enrolled in a pregnancy study.

The chain uses TRBV4-1 and TRBJ1-2; D might be TRBD1 (6 bases). V shed 3 bases and J shed 4 bases, with 15 bases lying between them. Germline assignment: CDR1 MGHRA and CDR2 YSYEKL. The CDR3 consists of 15 residues. The CDR3 is CASSQVQGTGYGYTF. DNA for the CDR3: TGCGCCAGCAGCCAGGTACAGGGTACCGGCTATGGCTACACCTTC.

This chain joins TRBV9 and TRBJ1-2, with TRBD1 matching 7 bases. The length of the CDR3 is 15 residues. Germline CDR1 and CDR2: SGDLS and YYNGEE. V shed 2 bases and J 2 bases; nucleotides not matched to a gene: 6. In nucleotides, the CDR3 is TGTGCCAGCAGCGTGACAGGGACCTTAAACTATGGCTACACCTTC. This encodes CASSVTGTLNYGYTF.

The V and J genes are TRBV30 and TRBJ2-1; 10 nucleotides agree with TRBD1. This CDR3 has 14 residues. The V gene end was trimmed by 5 bases and the J gene end by 3 bases; junction bases not matched to a gene: 4. Germline V lookup: CDR1 GTSNPN, CDR2 SVGIG (reference sequence). CDR3 residues: CAWGTGEVYNEQFF. In nucleotides, the CDR3 is TGTGCCTGGGGGACAGGGGAGGTCTACAATGAGCAGTTCTTC.

The chain couples TRBV16 to TRBJ2-5, with D perhaps TRBD1 (6 bases). The CDR3 length is 15 residues. V lost 4 bases and J 5 bases, leaving 17 bases between the germline ends. Looked up from germline, CDR1 is KGHSY and CDR2 is FQNENV. The CDR3 DNA reads TGTGCCAGCAGCCTAGATGCAGGGGACGGGGAGACCCAGTACTTC. This codes for CASSLDAGDGETQYF.

This chain joins TRBV4-2 and TRBJ1-1; 8 nucleotides agree with TRBD1. V shed 0 bases and J 7 bases; nucleotides not matched to a gene: 7. Germline V CDR1 and CDR2: LGHNA, YNFKEQ. The CDR3 totals 15 residues. Here the CDR3 DNA reads TGTGCCAGCAGCCAAGATAACGGCGGACAGGGTGAAGCTTTCTTT. Residues: CASSQDNGGQGEAFF.

This chain joins TRBV5-6 and TRBJ1-4; D is possibly TRBD1 (5 bases). Germline CDR1 and CDR2: SGHDT and YYEEEE. The ends were cut back, 5 bases at V and 3 bases at J, with 11 bases in the middle. CDR3 length: 14 amino acids. The DNA of the CDR3 is TGTGCCAGCAGACCAGGGTGGTCTAATGAAAAACTGTTTTTT. Amino acid sequence: CASRPGWSNEKLFF.

The chain is built from TRBV13 and TRBJ1-1; no clear D gene. CDR3 length: 16 residues. Deletions cut 1 base from V and 4 bases from J, with 16 bases between. CDR1 and CDR2 from the germline V gene are PRHDT and FYEKMQ (reference sequence). CDR3 region: CASSLVPGSGSTEAFF. In DNA form, the CDR3 reads TGTGCCAGCAGCTTAGTGCCGGGTTCGGGGAGCACTGAAGCTTTCTTT.

V is TRBV11-2 and J is TRBJ1-1, with D hard to call. Looked up from germline, CDR1 is SGHAT and CDR2 is FQNNGV. The CDR3 is made up of 13 amino acids. Trimming shortened V by 2 bases and J by 3 bases, and 7 bases separated the two germline ends. CDR3 loop: CASSLWRDTEAFF. CDR3 DNA sequence: TGTGCCAGCAGCTTATGGCGGGACACTGAAGCTTTCTTT.

The chain links TRBV30 to TRBJ2-1, with TRBD1 matching 10 bases. The V segment lost 2 bases and the J segment 10 bases; nucleotides outside the gene matches: 8. There are 14 residues in the CDR3. Germline values: CDR1 GTSNPN, CDR2 SVGIG (reference sequence). The CDR3, as DNA: TGTGCCTGGAGTACGACAGGGGGCATGGAGGAGCAGTTCTTC. Amino acids: CAWSTTGGMEEQFF.

The chain is built from TRBV13 and TRBJ1-1; possible D gene TRBD1, 5 bases. Germline CDR1 is PRHDT and CDR2 is FYEKMQ (reference sequence). V was clipped by 0 bases and J by 3 bases, with 17 bases between them. The CDR3 runs to 17 residues. DNA of the CDR3: TGTGCCAGCAGCTTAGGAAATTACAGGACACGAGACACTGAAGCTTTCTTT. This codes for CASSLGNYRTRDTEAFF.

This chain links TRBV21-1 with TRBJ1-3; the table's D gene call, TRBD1, was not cross checked with the DNA. TRBV21-1 constitutes a pseudogene. CDR3 size: 17 residues. CDR3 sequence reads: CASSTTKGQGTGNTIYF. The CDR3 DNA reads TGTGCCAGCAGCACAACGAAGGGACAGGGGACGGGAAACACCATATATTTT.

This clone has only one observation. This sequence joins TRBV7-9 and TRBJ1-1, with D unclear. The CDR3 contains 12 residues. Germline CDR1 reads SEHNR; CDR2 reads FQNEAQ (reference sequence). With 1 base removed from V and 8 bases from J, the gap between germline ends came to 8 bases. In DNA form, the CDR3 reads TGTGCCAGCAGCTTAGGGTCAGGAGAAGCTTTCTTT. The encoded protein is CASSLGSGEAFF.

To note about this clone: Compared with germline, one end of the junction differs, possibly owing to a read error. J is TRBJ2-7 and V is TRBV9, with D possibly being TRBD2 (5 bases). Germline lookup yields CDR1 SGDLS and CDR2 YYNGEE. The CDR3 is 15 residues long. The CDR3 region is CASSVGSGNPYEQYF. The CDR3 DNA follows: TGTGCCAGTAGCGTAGGGTCCGGGAACCCCTACGAGCAGTACTTC.

V is TRBV6-1 and J is TRBJ1-1, with 8 bases matching TRBD1. Germline CDR1 MNHNS, CDR2 SASEGT. The CDR3 loop spans 14 amino acids. V was pared by 6 bases and J by 4 bases, with 7 bases of the junction left unmatched. CDR3 DNA: TGTGCCAGCAGCGACAGGGGAGGGGGCACTGAAGCTTTCTTT. Translation gives CASSDRGGGTEAFF.

V and J are TRBV4-1 and TRBJ2-7; possibly TRBD2 for D (6 bases). Germline CDR1 MGHRA, CDR2 YSYEKL. The CDR3 is made up of 15 amino acids. The V end lost 1 base, the J end lost 5 bases, and 15 bases lay between the germline ends. CDR3: CASSQGLRRVNEQYF. DNA of the CDR3: TGCGCCAGCAGCCAAGGACTGAGGAGGGTGAACGAGCAGTACTTC.

The rearrangement uses TRBV7-9 and TRBJ1-5; 9 positions agree with TRBD1. V was pared by 0 bases and J by 1 base, with 1 base of the junction left unmatched. Germline loops: CDR1 SEHNR, CDR2 FQNEAQ (reference sequence). CDR3 length: 16 residues. Written as DNA, the CDR3 is TGTGCCAGCAGCTTAGCCGGGACAGGGAGCAATCAGCCCCAGCATTTT. Translating it yields CASSLAGTGSNQPQHF.

This clone has more than one count but fewer than ten. The rearrangement joins TRBV9 to TRBJ1-2; 11 positions match TRBD1. Germline CDR1 SGDLS, CDR2 YYNGEE. The CDR3 is 16 residues long. With V trimmed by 3 bases and J by 4 bases, 8 bases remained unmatched. CDR3 sequence (DNA): TGTGCCAGCAGCGACGATCGGGACAGGGGGTCCTATGGCTACACCTTC. Protein product: CASSDDRDRGSYGYTF.

The rearrangement links TRBV18 to TRBJ1-1, with TRBD1 matching 8 bases. This CDR3 has 16 residues. V lost 8 bases and J lost 3; bases outside the gene matches: 14. CDR1 is KGHSH, CDR2 LQKENI, per germline. In nucleotides, the CDR3 is TGTGCCAGCCACCCTCAGGGGGCGCGGGTGGACACTGAAGCTTTCTTT. It is translated as CASHPQGARVDTEAFF.

This chain joins TRBV18 and TRBJ1-3; D call uncertain. The germline V and J ends were trimmed by 3 bases and 0 bases, with 15 bases remaining between them. Germline-derived CDR1 and CDR2 are KGHSH and LQKENI. The CDR3 contains 17 residues. DNA of the CDR3: TGTGCCAGCTCACCCGCCGGGATATTGGACTCTGGAAACACCATATATTTT. Residues: CASSPAGILDSGNTIYF.

V and J are TRBV11-1 and TRBJ2-3; possible D gene TRBD1, 5 bases. This CDR3 comprises 13 residues. Trimming pared 5 bases from V and 6 bases from J, leaving 12 bases between. In germline, CDR1 is SGHAT, CDR2 FQDESV (reference sequence). The CDR3 DNA reads TGTGCCAGCAGCCTCGGACACTCGGATACGCAGTATTTT. Its translation: CASSLGHSDTQYF.

V is TRBV5-6 and J is TRBJ1-4; TRBD1 aligns across 9 bases. Germline CDR1 is SGHDT and CDR2 is YYEEEE. After removal of 0 bases from V and 4 bases from J, the junction contained 1 base not matched to a gene. The CDR3 covers 15 residues. CDR3 bases: TGTGCCAGCAGCTTGGGGGACAGGGTTAATGAAAAACTGTTTTTT. As protein: CASSLGDRVNEKLFF.

As DNA, the CDR3 is TGTGCCAGCAGTTCCCGGGCCTTAACAGAGGGCAAAAACATTCAGTACTTC. This sequence encodes CASSSRALTEGKNIQYF. This chain connects TRBV2 to TRBJ2-4; weak D call: TRBD2 (5 bases). The CDR3 runs 17 residues. V was cut by 5 bases and J by 3 bases, with 20 bases left in between. The germline CDR1 and CDR2 sequences are SNHLY and FYNNEI.